The T cell receptor (beta chain) described here comes from a study of regulatory T cells in long-lasting Graves disease. Ten or more counts support this clonotype. The length of the CDR3 is 15 residues. CDR1 and CDR2 (germline): SGHRS, YFSETQ. V gave up 0 bases and J gave up 3 bases, with 12 bases separating them. According to the study, TCR beta libraries were built with iRepertoire HTBI primers and CDR3-region Arm-PCR. A single record per CDR3 protein comes from TCRdb applying MiXCR to the multiplex PCR reads. The sample consists of about 560,000 distinct CDR3 sequences, about 16% of them appearing once. Noted time point: newly diagnosed GD, antithyroid drugs for less than 3 months. Isolated PBMC RNA provided the starting material for the TCR library. This sample also belongs to another study, concerning T cells in Graves' hyperthyroidism and ophthalmopathy.

The genes are TRBV5-1 and TRBJ1-1; no definite D call. The source material was peripheral blood mononuclear cells (PBMCs), sampled at new diagnosis, from a patient treated with antithyroid drugs. The sequence was collected from a man younger than 35 with Graves disease. CDR3 in amino acids: CASSLDGVRDTEAFF. The DNA for the CDR3 is TGCGCCAGCAGCTTGGACGGGGTACGAGACACTGAAGCTTTCTTT.